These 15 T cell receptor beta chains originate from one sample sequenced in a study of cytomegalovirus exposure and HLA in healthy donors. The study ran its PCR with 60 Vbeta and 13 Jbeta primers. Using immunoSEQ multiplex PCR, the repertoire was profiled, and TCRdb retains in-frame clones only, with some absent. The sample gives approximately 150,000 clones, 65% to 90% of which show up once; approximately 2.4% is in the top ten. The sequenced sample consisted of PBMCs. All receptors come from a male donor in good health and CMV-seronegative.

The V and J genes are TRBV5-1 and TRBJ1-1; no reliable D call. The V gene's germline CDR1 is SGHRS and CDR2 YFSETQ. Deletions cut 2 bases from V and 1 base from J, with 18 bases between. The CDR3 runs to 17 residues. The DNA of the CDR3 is TGCGCCAGCAGCTTAAACCATGTACAGAGACAGAACACTGAAGCTTTCTTT. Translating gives CASSLNHVQRQNTEAFF.

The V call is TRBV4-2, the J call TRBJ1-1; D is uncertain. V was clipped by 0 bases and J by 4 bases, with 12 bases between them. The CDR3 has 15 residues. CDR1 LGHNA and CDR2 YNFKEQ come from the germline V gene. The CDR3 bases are TGTGCCAGCAGCCAAGATGAGAGGAGAGCCACTGAAGCTTTCTTT. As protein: CASSQDERRATEAFF.

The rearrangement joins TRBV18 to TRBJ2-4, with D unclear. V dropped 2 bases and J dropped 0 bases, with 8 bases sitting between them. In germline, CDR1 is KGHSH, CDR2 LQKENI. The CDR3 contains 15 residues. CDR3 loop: CASSPADRAKNIQYF. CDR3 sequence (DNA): TGTGCCAGCTCACCAGCGGATAGAGCCAAAAACATTCAGTACTTC.

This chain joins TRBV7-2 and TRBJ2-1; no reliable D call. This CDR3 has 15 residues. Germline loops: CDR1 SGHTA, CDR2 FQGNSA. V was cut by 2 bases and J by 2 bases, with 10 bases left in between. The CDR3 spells CASSLFQATYNEQFF. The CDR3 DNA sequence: TGTGCCAGCAGCTTATTCCAGGCGACCTACAATGAGCAGTTCTTC.

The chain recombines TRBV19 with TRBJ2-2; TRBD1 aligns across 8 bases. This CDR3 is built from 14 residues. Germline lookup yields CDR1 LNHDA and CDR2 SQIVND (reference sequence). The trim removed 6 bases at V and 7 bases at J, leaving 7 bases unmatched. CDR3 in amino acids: CASRLQGAGGELFF. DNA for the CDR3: TGTGCCAGTAGATTGCAGGGGGCTGGCGGGGAGCTGTTTTTT.

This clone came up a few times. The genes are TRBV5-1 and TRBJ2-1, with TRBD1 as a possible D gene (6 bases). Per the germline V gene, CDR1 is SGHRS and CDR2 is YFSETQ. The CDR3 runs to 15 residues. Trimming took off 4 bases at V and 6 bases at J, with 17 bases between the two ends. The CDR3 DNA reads TGCGCCAGCAGCCCGACGGTGGGGGCTGGCAATGAGCAGTTCTTC. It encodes CASSPTVGAGNEQFF.

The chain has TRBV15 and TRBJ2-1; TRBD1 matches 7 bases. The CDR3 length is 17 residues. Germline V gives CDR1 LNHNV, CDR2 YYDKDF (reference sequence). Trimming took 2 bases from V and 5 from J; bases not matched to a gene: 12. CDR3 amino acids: CATSRTVLGGFHNEQFF. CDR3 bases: TGTGCCACCAGCAGAACTGTGCTAGGGGGCTTCCACAATGAGCAGTTCTTC.

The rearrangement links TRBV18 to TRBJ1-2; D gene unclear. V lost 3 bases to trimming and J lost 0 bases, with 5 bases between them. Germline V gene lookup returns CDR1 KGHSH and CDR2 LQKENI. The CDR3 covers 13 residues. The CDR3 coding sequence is TGTGCCAGCTCACCGGCAGCTAACTATGGCTACACCTTC. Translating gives CASSPAANYGYTF.

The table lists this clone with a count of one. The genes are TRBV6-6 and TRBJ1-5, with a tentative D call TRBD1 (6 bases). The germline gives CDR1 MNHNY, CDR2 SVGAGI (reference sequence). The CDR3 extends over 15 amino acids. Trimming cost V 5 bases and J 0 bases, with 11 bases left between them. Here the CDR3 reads CASSPQGNSNQPQHF. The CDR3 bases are TGTGCCAGCAGTCCTCAGGGGAATAGCAATCAGCCCCAGCATTTT.

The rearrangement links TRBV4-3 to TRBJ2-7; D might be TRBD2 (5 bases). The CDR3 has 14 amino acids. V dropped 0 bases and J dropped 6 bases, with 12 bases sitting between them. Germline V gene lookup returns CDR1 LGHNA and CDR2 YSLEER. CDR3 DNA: TGCGCCAGCAGCCAAGATCGACGGGGTGGCGAGCAGTACTTC. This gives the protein CASSQDRRGGEQYF.

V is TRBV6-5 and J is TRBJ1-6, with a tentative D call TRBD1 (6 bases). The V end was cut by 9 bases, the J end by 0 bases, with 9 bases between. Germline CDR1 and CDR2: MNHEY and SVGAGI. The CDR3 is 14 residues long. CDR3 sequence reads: CASGDTSYNSPLHF. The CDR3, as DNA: TGTGCCAGTGGGGACACCTCCTATAATTCACCCCTCCACTTT.

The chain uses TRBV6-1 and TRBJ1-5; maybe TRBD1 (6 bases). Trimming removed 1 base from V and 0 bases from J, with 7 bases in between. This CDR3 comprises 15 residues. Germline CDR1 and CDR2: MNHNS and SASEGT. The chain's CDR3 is CASSEGRGSNQPQHF. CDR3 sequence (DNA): TGTGCCAGCAGTGAAGGCAGGGGTAGCAATCAGCCCCAGCATTTT.

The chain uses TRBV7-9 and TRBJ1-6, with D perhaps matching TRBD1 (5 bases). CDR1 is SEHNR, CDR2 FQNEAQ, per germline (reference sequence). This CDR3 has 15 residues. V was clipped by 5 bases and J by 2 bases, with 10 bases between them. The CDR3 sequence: CASSPRQTYNSPLHF. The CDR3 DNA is TGTGCCAGCAGCCCCCGACAGACCTATAATTCACCCCTCCACTTT. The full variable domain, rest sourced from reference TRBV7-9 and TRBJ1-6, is DTGVSQNPRHKITKRGQNVTFRCDPISEHNRLYWYRQTLGQGPEFLTYFQNEAQLEKSRLLSDRFSAERPKGSFSTLEIQRTEQGDSAMYLCASSPRQTYNSPLHFGNGTRLTVT.

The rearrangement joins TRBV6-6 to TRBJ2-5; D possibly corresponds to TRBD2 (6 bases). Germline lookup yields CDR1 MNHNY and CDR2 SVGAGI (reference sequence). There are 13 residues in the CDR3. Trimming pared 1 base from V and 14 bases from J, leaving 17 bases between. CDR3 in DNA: TGTGCCAGCAGTTACTTGGGGGGTTTTCTTCCCTACTTC. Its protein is CASSYLGGFLPYF.

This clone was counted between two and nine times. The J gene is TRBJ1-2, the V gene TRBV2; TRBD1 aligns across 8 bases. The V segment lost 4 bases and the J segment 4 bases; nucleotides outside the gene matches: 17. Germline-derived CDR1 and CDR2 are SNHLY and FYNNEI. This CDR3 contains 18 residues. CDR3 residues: CASSVAARGRGTAYGYTF. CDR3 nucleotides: TGTGCCAGCAGTGTGGCGGCCAGGGGGCGCGGTACGGCCTATGGCTACACCTTC.